This T cell receptor beta chain was observed in a study of shared clonotypes between healthy human individuals. At the level of the study: Each donor contributed plates that comprised three CD4 naive, three CD4 memory, two CD8 naive and one CD8 memory.

Under the authors' procedure: In the immunoSEQ data, sequences were junction-only and lacked quality scores, so filtering differed. TCRdb's copy holds only in-frame clones and misses some; the assay was immunoSEQ multiplex PCR. The D gene and trimming were derived from the DNA, and the V and J assignments and clone size from that table. The table has some 800,000 clones, 80% to 95% seen once; the top ten hold 24%. V lost 7 bases and J lost 0; bases outside the gene matches: 1. Germline V lookup: CDR1 SNHLY, CDR2 FYNNEI. CDR3 length: 13 residues. Findings of the study overall: Naive CD4 clonotypes were shared across a handful of donors at about 5.3%. Across subsets, estimated richness was generally greater for naive than for memory populations.

Worth noting for this clone: Its antigen is as yet unknown.

Naive CD8 cells comprised CD45RO-negative, CCR7-positively selected cells, excluding terminally differentiated effector memory CD45RA+ cells. The TCR originated in a man aged 30 to 39 in good health. Sequencing was carried out using naive CD8+ T cells sorted from blood. This chain links TRBV2 with TRBJ2-5, with TRBD1 matching over 8 bases. The CDR3 spells CASTDRDQETQYF. The DNA of the CDR3 is TGTGCCAGCACGGACAGGGACCAAGAGACCCAGTACTTC. The complete variable domain, with remaining parts taken from reference TRBV2 and TRBJ2-5, reads EPEVTQTPSHQVTQMGQEVILRCVPISNHLYFYWYRQILGQKVEFLVSFYNNEISEKSEIFDDQFSVERPDGSNFTLKIRSTKLEDSAMYFCASTDRDQETQYFGPGTRLLVL.